The following is a T cell receptor beta chain sequence with its context. The antigen is unknown. Germline V gives CDR1 MNHEY, CDR2 SVGAGI. V was pared by 9 bases and J by 11 bases, with 16 bases between. This CDR3 region has 11 residues. This entry belongs to a study of T-cell reconstitution after alpha-beta-depleted transplantation in children. Findings of the study overall: When one year had passed after transplant, most T-cell counts and diversity came from newly produced T cells. The high TCRbeta diversity at day 60 in some patients came from surviving recipient T cells and thymic progenitors. Two months or so post-transplant, alpha-beta T cells reportedly derived from several hundred expanded graft clones.

Preparation of the TCRbeta library used unique molecular identifiers. Via MiXCR, TCRdb re-called the PCR reads, giving one row per CDR3 protein. The sample holds 540,000 or so distinct CDR3 sequences; around 23% are singletons and the top ten take less than 15%. The sequence was obtained from a boy under three years old who had a stem cell transplant for acute myeloid leukemia, so the T cells may come from the graft donor. J is TRBJ1-1 and V is TRBV6-5; possibly TRBD1 for D (6 bases). Sequencing was performed on PBMCs, mostly from graft donor cells, taken 360 days after TCRalphabeta/CD19-depleted stem cell transplant. CDR3 DNA sequence: TGTGCCAGTTCGTCTCAGGGGAGGGCTTTCTTT. Its protein product is CASSSQGRAFF.